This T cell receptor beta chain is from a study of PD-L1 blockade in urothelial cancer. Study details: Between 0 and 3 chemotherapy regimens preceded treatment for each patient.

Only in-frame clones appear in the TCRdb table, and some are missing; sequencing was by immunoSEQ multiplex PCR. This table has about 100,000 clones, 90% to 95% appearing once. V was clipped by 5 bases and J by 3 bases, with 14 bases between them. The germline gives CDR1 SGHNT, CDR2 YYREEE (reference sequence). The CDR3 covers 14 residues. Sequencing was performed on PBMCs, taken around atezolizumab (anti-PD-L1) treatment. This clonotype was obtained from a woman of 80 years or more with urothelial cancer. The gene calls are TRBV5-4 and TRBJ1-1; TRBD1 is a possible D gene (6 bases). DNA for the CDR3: TGTGCCAGCAGACCCCCAGGGGCCCACACTGAAGCTTTCTTT. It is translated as CASRPPGAHTEAFF.